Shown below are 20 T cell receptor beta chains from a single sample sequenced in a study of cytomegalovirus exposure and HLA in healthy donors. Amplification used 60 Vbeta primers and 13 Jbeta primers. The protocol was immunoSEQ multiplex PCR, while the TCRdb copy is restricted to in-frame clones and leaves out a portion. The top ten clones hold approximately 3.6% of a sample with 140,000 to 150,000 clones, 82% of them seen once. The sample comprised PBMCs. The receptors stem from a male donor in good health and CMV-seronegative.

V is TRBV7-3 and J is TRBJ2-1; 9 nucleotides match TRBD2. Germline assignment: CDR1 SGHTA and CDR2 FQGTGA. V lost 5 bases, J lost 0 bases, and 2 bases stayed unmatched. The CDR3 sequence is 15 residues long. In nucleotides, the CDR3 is TGTGCCAGCAGCGCGACTAGCGGCTCCTACAATGAGCAGTTCTTC. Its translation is CASSATSGSYNEQFF.

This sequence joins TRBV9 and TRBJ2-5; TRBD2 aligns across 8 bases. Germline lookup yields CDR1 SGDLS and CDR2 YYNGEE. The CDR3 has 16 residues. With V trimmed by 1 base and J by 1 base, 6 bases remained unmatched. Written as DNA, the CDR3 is TGTGCCAGCAGCGTATTGGGACTAGAAGTCCAAGAGACCCAGTACTTC. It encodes CASSVLGLEVQETQYF. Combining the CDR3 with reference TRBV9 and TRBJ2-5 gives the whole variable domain DSGVTQTPKHLITATGQRVTLRCSPRSGDLSVYWYQQSLDQGLQFLIQYYNGEERAKGNILERFSAQQFPDLHSELNLSSLELGDSALYFCASSVLGLEVQETQYFGPGTRLLVL.

The CDR3 loop reads CASSVGGLNEQFF. CDR3 DNA sequence: TGTGCCAGCAGCGTAGGAGGGTTAAATGAGCAGTTCTTC. The J gene is TRBJ2-1, the V gene TRBV9; a weak D match, TRBD2 (5 bases). The germline gives CDR1 SGDLS, CDR2 YYNGEE. The germline V and J ends were trimmed by 0 bases and 7 bases, with 8 bases remaining between them. The CDR3 totals 13 residues.

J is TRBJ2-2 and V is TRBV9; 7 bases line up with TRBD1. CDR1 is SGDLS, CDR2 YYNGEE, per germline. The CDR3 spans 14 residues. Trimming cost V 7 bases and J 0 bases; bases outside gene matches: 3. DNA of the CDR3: TGTGCCAGCGACCAGGGGGCGAACACCGGGGAGCTGTTTTTT. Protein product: CASDQGANTGELFF.

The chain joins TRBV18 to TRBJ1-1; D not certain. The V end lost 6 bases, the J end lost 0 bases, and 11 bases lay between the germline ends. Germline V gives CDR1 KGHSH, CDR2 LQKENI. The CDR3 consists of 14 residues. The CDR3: CASSLGRVNTEAFF. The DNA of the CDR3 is TGTGCCAGCTCCTTAGGTCGGGTGAACACTGAAGCTTTCTTT.

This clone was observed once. The CDR3 loop reads CASSRPGLAGLNEQFF. Written as DNA, the CDR3 is TGCGCCAGCTCTAGACCTGGACTAGCGGGATTGAATGAGCAGTTCTTC. This sequence joins TRBV5-1 and TRBJ2-1; TRBD2 aligns across 12 bases. V lost 7 bases to trimming and J lost 7 bases; unmatched junction nucleotides: 12. Per the germline V gene, CDR1 is SGHRS and CDR2 is YFSETQ. This CDR3 has 16 amino acids. Drawing the rest from reference TRBV5-1 and TRBJ2-1, the complete variable domain is KAGVTQTPRYLIKTRGQQVTLSCSPISGHRSVSWYQQTPGQGLQFLFEYFSETQRNKGNFPGRFSGRQFSNSRSEMNVSTLELGDSALYLCASSRPGLAGLNEQFFGPGTRLTVL.

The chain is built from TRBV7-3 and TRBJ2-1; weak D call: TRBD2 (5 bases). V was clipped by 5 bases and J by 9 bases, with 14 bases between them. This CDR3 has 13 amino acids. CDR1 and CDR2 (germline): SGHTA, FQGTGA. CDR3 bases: TGTGCCAGCAGCCCCCATAGCGATGGTGAGCAGTTCTTC. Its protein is CASSPHSDGEQFF.

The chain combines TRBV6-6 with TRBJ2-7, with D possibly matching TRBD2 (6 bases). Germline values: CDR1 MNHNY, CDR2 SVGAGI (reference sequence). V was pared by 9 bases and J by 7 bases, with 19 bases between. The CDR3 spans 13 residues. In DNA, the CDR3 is TGTGCCAGGGGGACTTCTAGAGAAAGTGAGCAGTACTTC. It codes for CARGTSRESEQYF.

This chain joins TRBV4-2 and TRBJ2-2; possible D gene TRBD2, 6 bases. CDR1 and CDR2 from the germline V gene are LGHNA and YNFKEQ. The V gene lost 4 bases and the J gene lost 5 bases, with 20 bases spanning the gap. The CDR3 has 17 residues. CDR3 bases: TGTGCCAGCAGCCTTTCAATTGGGGGGAGCGGAACCGGGGAGCTGTTTTTT. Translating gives CASSLSIGGSGTGELFF.

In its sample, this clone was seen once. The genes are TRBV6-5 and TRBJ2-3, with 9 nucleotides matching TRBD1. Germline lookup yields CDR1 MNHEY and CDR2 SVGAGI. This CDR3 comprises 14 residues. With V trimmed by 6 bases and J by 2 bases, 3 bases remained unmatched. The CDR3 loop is CASRTGGPTDTQYF. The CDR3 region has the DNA TGTGCCAGCAGGACAGGGGGTCCCACAGATACGCAGTATTTT.

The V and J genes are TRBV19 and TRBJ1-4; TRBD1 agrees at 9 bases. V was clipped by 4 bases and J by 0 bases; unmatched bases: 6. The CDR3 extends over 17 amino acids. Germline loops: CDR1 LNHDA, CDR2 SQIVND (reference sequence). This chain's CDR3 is CASSTTGGDATNEKLFF. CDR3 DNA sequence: TGTGCCAGTAGTACGACAGGGGGAGATGCAACTAATGAAAAACTGTTTTTT.

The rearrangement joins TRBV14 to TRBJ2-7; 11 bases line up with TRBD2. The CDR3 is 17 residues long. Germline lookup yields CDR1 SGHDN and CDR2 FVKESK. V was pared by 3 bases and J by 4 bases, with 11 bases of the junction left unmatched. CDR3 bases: TGTGCCAGCAGCCAGGGCCTGACTAGCGGGGAAGCATACGAGCAGTACTTC. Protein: CASSQGLTSGEAYEQYF. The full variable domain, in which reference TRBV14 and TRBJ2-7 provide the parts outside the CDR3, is EAGVTQFPSHSVIEKGQTVTLRCDPISGHDNLYWYRRVMGKEIKFLLHFVKESKQDESGMPNNRFLAERTGGTYSTLKVQPAELEDSGVYFCASSQGLTSGEAYEQYFGPGTRLTVT.

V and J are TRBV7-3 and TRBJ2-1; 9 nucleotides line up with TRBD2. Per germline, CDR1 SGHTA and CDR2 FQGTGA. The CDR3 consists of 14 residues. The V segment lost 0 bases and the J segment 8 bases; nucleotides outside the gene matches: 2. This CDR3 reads CASSLTSGSDEQFF. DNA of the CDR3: TGTGCCAGCAGCTTAACTAGCGGGAGCGATGAGCAGTTCTTC.

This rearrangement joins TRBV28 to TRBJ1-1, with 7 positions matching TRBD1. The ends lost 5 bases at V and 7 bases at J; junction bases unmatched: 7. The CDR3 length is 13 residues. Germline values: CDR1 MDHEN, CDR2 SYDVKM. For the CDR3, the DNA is TGTGCCAGCAGTGCAACAGGGGAATTTGAAGCTTTCTTT. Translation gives CASSATGEFEAFF.

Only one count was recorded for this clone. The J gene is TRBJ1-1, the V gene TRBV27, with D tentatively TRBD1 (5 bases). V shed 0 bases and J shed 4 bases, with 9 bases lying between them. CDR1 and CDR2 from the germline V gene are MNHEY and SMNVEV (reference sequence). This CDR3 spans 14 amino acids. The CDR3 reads CASSLSRGTTEAFF. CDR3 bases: TGTGCCAGCAGTTTATCGCGGGGCACCACTGAAGCTTTCTTT.

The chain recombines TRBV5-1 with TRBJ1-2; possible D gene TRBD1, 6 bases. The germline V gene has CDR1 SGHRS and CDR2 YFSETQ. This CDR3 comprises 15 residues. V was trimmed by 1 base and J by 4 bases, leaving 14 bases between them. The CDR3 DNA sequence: TGCGCCAGCAGCTTGAATACAGGGAAGGGCTATGGCTACACCTTC. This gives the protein CASSLNTGKGYGYTF.

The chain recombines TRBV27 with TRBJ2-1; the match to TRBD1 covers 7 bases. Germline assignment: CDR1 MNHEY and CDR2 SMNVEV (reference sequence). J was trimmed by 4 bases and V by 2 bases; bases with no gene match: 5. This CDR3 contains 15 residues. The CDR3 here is CASSLRGTVYNEQFF. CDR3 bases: TGTGCCAGCAGTTTACGTGGGACAGTTTACAATGAGCAGTTCTTC.

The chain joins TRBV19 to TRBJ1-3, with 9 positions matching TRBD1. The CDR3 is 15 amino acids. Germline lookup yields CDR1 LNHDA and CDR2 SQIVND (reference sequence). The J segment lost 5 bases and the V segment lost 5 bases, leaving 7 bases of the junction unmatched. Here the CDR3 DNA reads TGTGCCAGTAGTTTAAGGGGACAGGGTAGAAACACCATATATTTT. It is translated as CASSLRGQGRNTIYF.

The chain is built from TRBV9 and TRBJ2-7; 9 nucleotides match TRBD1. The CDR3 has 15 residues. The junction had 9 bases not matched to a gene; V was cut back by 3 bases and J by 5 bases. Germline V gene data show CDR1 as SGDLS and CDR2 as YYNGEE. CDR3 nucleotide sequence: TGTGCCAGCAGCGCAGTGGGACAGGGAAGAGACGAGCAGTACTTC. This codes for CASSAVGQGRDEQYF. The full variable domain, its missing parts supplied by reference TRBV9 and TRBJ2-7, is DSGVTQTPKHLITATGQRVTLRCSPRSGDLSVYWYQQSLDQGLQFLIQYYNGEERAKGNILERFSAQQFPDLHSELNLSSLELGDSALYFCASSAVGQGRDEQYFGPGTRLTVT.

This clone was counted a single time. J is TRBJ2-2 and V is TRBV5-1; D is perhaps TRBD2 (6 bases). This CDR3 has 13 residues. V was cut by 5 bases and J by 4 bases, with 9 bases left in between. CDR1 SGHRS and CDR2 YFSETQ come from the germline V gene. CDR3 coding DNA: TGCGCCAGCAGTCCGGGGGTCACCGGGGAGCTGTTTTTT. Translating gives CASSPGVTGELFF.